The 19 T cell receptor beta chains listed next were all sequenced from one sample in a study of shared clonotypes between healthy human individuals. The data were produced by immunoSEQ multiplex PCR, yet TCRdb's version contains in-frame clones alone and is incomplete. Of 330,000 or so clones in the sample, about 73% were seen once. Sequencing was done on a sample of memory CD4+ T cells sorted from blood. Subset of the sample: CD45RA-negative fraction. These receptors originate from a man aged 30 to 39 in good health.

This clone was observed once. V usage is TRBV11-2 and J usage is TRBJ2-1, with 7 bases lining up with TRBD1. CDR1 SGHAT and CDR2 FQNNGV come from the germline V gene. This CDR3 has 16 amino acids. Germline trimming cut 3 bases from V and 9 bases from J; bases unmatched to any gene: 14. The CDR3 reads CASSFVQGRAHVEQFF. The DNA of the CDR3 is TGTGCCAGCAGCTTCGTACAGGGGCGGGCTCATGTTGAGCAGTTCTTC.

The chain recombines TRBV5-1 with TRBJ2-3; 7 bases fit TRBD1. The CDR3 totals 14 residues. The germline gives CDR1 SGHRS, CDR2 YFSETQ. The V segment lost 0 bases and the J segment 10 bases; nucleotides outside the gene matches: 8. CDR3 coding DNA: TGCGCCAGCAGCTTGGCGCCGGGACAGAGATCGCAGTATTTT. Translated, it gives CASSLAPGQRSQYF.

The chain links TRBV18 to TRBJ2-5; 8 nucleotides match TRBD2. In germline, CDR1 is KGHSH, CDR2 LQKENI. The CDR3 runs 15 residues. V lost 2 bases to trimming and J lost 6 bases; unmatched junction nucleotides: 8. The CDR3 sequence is CASSPIGASGQTQYF. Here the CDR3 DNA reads TGTGCCAGCTCACCAATCGGGGCTAGCGGGCAGACCCAGTACTTC.

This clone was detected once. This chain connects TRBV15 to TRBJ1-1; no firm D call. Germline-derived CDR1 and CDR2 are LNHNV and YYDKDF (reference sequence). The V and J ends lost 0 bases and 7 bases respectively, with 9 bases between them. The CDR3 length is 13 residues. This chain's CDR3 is CATSRDIGSEAFF. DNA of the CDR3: TGTGCCACCAGCAGAGATATCGGCAGTGAAGCTTTCTTT.

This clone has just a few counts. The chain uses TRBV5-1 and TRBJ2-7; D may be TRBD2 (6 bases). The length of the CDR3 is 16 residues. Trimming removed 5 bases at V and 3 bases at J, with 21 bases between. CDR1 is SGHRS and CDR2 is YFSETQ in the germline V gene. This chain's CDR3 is CASRTDGRTANYEQYF. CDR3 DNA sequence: TGCGCCAGCAGAACGGACGGGAGAACTGCAAACTACGAGCAGTACTTC.

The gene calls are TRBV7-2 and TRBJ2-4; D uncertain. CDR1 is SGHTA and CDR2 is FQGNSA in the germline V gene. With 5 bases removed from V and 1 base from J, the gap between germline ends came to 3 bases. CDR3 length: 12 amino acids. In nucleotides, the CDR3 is TGTGCCAGCAGCGGGGCCAAAAACATTCAGTACTTC. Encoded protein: CASSGAKNIQYF.

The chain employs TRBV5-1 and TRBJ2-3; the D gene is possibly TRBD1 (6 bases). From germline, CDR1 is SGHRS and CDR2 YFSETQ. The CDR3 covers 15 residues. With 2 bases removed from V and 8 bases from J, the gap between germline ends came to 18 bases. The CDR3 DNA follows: TGCGCCAGCAGCTTTCAGGGGAACTCACAGGGTACGCAGTATTTT. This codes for CASSFQGNSQGTQYF.

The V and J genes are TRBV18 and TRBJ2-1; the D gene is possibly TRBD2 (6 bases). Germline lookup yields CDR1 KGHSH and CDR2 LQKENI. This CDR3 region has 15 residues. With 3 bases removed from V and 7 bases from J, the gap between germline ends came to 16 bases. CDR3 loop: CASSPAGSIRNEQFF. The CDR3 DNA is TGTGCCAGCTCACCGGCCGGGAGCATTAGGAATGAGCAGTTCTTC.

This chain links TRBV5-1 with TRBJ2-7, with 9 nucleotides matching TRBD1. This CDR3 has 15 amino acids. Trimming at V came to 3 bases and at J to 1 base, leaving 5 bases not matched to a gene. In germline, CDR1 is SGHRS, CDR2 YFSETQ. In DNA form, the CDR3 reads TGCGCCAGCAGCTCAAACAGGGGGCTTTCCTACGAGCAGTACTTC. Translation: CASSSNRGLSYEQYF.

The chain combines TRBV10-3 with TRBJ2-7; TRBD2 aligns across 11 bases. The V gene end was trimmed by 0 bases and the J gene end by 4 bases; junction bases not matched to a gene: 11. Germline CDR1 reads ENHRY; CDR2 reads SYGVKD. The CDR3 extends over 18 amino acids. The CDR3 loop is CAISESTALTSGKYEQYF. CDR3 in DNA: TGTGCCATCAGTGAGTCTACTGCACTGACTAGCGGGAAGTACGAGCAGTACTTC.

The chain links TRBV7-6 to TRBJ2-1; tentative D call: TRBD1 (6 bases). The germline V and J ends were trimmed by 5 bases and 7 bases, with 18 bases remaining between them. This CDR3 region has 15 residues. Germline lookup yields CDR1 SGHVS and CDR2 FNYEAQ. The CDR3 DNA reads TGTGCCAGCAGCCCGATTAGATTCCAGGGGAATGAGCAGTTCTTC. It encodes CASSPIRFQGNEQFF.

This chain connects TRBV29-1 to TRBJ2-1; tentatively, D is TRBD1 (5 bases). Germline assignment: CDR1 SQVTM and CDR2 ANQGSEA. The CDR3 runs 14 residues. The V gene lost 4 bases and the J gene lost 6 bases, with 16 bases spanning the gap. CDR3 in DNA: TGCAGCGTTGGAATCCCGACCAGGGTCAATGAGCAGTTCTTC. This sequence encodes CSVGIPTRVNEQFF.

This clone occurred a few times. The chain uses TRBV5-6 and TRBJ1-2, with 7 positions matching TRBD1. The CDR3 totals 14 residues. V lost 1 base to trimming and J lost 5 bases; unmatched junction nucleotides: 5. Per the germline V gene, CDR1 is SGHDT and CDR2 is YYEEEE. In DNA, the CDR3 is TGTGCCAGCAGCTTGCAGGGGGGTGGATATGGCTACACCTTC. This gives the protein CASSLQGGGYGYTF.

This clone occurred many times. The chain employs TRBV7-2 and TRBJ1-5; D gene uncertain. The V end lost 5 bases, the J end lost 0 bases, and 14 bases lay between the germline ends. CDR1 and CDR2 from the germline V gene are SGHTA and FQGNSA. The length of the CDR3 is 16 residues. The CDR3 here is CASSTTTVISNQPQHF. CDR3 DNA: TGTGCCAGCAGCACGACGACGGTGATTAGCAATCAGCCCCAGCATTTT.

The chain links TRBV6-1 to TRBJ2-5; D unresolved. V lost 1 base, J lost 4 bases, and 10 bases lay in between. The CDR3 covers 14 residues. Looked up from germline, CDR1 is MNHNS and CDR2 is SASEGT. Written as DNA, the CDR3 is TGTGCCAGCAGTGAAGGGACCGCCTCAGAGACCCAGTACTTC. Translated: CASSEGTASETQYF.

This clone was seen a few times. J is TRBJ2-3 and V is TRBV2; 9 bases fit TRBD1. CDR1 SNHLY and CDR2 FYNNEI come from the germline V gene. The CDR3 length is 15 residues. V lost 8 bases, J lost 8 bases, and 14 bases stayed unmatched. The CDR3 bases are TGTGCCAGCCTTGGGACAGGGAAGGTGGGGGGTACGCAGTATTTT. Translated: CASLGTGKVGGTQYF. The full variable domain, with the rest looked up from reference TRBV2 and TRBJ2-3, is EPEVTQTPSHQVTQMGQEVILRCVPISNHLYFYWYRQILGQKVEFLVSFYNNEISEKSEIFDDQFSVERPDGSNFTLKIRSTKLEDSAMYFCASLGTGKVGGTQYFGPGTRLTVL.

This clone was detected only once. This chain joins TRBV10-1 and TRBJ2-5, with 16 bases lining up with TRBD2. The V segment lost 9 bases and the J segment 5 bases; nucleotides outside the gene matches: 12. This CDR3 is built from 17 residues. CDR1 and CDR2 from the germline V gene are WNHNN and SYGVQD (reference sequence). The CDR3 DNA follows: TGCGCCAGAAGTTTGGGACTAGCGGGAGGGCCTGGGGAGACCCAGTACTTC. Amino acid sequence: CARSLGLAGGPGETQYF.

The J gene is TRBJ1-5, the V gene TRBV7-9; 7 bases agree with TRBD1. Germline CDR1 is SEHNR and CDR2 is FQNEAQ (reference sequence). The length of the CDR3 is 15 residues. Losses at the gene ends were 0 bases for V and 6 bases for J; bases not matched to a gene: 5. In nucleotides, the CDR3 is TGTGCCAGCAGCTTAGCAGGGGGCCCCGGTCAGCCCCAGCATTTT. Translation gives CASSLAGGPGQPQHF.

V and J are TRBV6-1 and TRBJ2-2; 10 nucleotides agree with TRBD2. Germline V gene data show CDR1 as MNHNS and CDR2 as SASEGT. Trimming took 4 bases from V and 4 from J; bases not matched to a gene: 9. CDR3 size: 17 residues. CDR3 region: CASSASRTSGFTGELFF. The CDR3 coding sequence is TGTGCCAGCAGTGCCTCCCGGACTAGCGGATTCACCGGGGAGCTGTTTTTT.